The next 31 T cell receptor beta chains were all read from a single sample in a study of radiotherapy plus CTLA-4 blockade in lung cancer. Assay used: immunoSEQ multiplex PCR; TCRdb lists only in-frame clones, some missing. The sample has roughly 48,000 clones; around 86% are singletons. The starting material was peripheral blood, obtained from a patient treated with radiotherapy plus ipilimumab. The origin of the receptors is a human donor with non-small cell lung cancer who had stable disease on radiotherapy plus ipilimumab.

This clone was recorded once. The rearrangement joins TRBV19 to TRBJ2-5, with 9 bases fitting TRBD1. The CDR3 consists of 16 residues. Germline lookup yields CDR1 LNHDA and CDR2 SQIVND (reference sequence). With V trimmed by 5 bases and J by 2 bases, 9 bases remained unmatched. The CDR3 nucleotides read TGTGCCAGTAGTCCTAACCCCGGACAGGGGCAAGAGACCCAGTACTTC. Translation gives CASSPNPGQGQETQYF.

The CDR3 loop is CASSFGLAGNTGELFF. CDR3 sequence (DNA): TGTGCCAGCAGCTTTGGACTAGCGGGTAACACCGGGGAGCTGTTTTTT. The genes are TRBV7-3 and TRBJ2-2; 11 nucleotides line up with TRBD2. V gave up 3 bases and J gave up 2 bases; unmatched junction bases: 2. The V gene's germline CDR1 is SGHTA and CDR2 FQGTGA. This CDR3 contains 16 residues. The entire variable domain, with the rest obtained from reference TRBV7-3 and TRBJ2-2, is as follows: GAGVSQTPSNKVTEKGKYVELRCDPISGHTALYWYRQSLGQGPEFLIYFQGTGAADDSGLPNDRFFAVRPEGSVSTLKIQRTERGDSAVYLCASSFGLAGNTGELFFGEGSRLTVL.

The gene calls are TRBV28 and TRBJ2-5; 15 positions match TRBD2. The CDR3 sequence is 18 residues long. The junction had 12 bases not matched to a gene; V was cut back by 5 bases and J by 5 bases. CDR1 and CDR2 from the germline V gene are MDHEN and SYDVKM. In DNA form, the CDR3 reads TGTGCCAGCAGTGGTAGAACATACGGACTAGCGGGGGGGGAGACCCAGTACTTC. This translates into CASSGRTYGLAGGETQYF.

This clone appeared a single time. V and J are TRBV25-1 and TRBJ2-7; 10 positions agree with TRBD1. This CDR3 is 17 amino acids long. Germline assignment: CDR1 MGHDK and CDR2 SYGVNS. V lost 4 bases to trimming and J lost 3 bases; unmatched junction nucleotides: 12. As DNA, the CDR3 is TGTGCCAGCAGTGGTTCCCTGCCGGGACAGGGGTTCTACGAGCAGTACTTC. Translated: CASSGSLPGQGFYEQYF.

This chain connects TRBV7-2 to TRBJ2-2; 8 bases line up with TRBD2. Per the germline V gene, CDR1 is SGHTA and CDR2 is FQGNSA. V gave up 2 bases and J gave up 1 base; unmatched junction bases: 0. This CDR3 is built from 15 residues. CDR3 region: CASSLTSGNTGELFF. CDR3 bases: TGTGCCAGCAGCTTAACTAGCGGGAACACCGGGGAGCTGTTTTTT.

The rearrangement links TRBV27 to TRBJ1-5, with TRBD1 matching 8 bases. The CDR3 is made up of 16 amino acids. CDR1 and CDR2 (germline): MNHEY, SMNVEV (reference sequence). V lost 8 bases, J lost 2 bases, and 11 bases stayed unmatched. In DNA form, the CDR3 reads TGTGCCAGCTCATTATACGGACAGGGCCGCAATCAGCCCCAGCATTTT. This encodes CASSLYGQGRNQPQHF.

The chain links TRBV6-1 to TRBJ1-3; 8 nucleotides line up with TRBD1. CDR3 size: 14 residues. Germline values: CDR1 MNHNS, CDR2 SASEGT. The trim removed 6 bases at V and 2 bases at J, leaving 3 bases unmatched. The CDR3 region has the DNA TGTGCCAGCAGCGACAGGGGAACTGGAAACACCATATATTTT. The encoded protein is CASSDRGTGNTIYF.

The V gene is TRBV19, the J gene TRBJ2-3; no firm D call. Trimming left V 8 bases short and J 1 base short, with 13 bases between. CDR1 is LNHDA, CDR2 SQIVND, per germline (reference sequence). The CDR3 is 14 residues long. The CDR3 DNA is TGTGCCAGTGGTCTGGGCCCCGGCACAGATACGCAGTATTTT. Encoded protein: CASGLGPGTDTQYF.

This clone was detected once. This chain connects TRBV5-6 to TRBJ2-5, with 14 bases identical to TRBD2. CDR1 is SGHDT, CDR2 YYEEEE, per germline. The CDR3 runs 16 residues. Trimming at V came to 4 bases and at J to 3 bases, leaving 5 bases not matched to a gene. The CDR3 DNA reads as TGTGCCAGCAGCCCGTTGACTAGCGGGAGGGAAGAGACCCAGTACTTC. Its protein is CASSPLTSGREETQYF.

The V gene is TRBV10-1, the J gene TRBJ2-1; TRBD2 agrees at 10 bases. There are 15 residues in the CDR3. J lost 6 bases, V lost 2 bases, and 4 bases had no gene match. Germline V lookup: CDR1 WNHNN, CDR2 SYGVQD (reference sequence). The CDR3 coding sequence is TGCGCCAGCAGTGAGCTCAGCGGGAGGGTCAATGAGCAGTTCTTC. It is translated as CASSELSGRVNEQFF.

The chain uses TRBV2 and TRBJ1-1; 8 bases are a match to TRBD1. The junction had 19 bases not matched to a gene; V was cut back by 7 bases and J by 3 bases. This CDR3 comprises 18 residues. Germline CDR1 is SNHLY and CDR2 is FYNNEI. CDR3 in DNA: TGTGCCAGCACTGACCCGGACAGGGTTGGGACCATGGACACTGAAGCTTTCTTT. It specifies CASTDPDRVGTMDTEAFF.

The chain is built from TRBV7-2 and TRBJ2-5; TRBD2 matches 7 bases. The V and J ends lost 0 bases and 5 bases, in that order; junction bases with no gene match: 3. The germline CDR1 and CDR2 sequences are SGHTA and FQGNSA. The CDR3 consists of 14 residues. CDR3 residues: CASSLAGGVETQYF. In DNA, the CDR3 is TGTGCCAGCAGCTTAGCTGGGGGGGTGGAGACCCAGTACTTC. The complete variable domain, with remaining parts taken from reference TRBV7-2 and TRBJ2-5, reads GAGVSQSPSNKVTEKGKDVELRCDPISGHTALYWYRQSLGQGLEFLIYFQGNSAPDKSGLPSDRFSAERTGGSVSTLTIQRTQQEDSAVYLCASSLAGGVETQYFGPGTRLLVL.

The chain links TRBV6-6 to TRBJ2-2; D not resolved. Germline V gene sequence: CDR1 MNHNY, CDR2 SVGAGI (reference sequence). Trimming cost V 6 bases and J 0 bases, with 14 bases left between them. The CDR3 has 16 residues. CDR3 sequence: CASRPHQVPNTGELFF. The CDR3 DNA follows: TGTGCCAGCAGGCCGCATCAGGTTCCGAACACCGGGGAGCTGTTTTTT.

In nucleotides, the CDR3 is TGTGCCAGCAGACCGGGACAGACCTATGGCTACACCTTC. Encoded protein: CASRPGQTYGYTF. V is TRBV28 and J is TRBJ1-2; 7 nucleotides agree with TRBD1. The CDR3 has 13 residues. The V gene end was trimmed by 6 bases and the J gene end by 4 bases; junction bases not matched to a gene: 5. In germline, CDR1 is MDHEN, CDR2 SYDVKM.

The CDR3 DNA reads TGTGCCAGCAGTTACGAGACAGTTAAGATGAACACTGAAGCTTTCTTT. Translating it yields CASSYETVKMNTEAFF. The chain carries TRBV6-5 and TRBJ1-1; possibly TRBD1 for D (5 bases). In germline, CDR1 is MNHEY, CDR2 SVGAGI. V was shortened by 2 bases and J by 0 bases, with 13 bases between the two germline ends. This CDR3 region has 16 residues.

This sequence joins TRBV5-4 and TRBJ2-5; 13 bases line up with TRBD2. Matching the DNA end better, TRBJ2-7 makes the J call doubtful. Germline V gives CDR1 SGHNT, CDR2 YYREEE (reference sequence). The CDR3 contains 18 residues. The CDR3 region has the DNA TGTGCCAGCAGCCCCGGGACTAGCGGGACTTCCCTGGTCCACGAGCAGTACTTC. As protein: CASSPGTSGTSLVHEQYF.

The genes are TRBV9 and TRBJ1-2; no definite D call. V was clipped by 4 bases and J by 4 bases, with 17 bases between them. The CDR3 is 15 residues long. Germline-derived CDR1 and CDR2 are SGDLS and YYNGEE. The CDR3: CASSPYQEVSYGYTF. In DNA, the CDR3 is TGTGCCAGCAGCCCATACCAGGAAGTCAGCTATGGCTACACCTTC.

In DNA, the CDR3 is TGCGCCAGCAGCTTGGCCAGGGAGGTGGAGACCCAGTACTTC. Protein sequence: CASSLAREVETQYF. The V call is TRBV5-1, the J call TRBJ2-5; tentative D call: TRBD2 (6 bases). CDR1 is SGHRS, CDR2 YFSETQ, per germline. Trimming shortened V by 0 bases and J by 5 bases, and 11 bases separated the two germline ends. The CDR3 covers 14 residues.

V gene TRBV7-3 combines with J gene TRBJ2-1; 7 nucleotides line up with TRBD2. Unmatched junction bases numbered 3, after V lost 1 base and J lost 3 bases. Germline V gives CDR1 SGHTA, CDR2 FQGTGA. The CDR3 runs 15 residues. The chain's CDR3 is CASSLSGGSYNEQFF. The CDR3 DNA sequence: TGTGCCAGCAGCTTAAGCGGCGGGAGCTACAATGAGCAGTTCTTC.

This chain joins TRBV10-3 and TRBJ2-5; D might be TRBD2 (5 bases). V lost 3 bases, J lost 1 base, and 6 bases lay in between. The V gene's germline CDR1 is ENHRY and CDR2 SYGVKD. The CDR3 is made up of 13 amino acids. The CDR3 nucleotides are TGTGCCATCAGTGACGGGGTCCAAGAGACCCAGTACTTC. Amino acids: CAISDGVQETQYF.

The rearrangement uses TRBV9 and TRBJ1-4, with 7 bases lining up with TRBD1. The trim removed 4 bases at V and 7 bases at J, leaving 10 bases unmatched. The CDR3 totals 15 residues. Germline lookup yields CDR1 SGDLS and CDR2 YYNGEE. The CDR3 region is CASSLRQGVGEKLFF. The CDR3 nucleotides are TGTGCCAGCAGCCTCAGACAGGGTGTAGGTGAAAAACTGTTTTTT.

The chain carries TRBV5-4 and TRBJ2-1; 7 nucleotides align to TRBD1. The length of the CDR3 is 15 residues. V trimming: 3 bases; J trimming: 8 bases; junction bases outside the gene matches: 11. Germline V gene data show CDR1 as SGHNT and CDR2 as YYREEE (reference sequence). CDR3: CASSSSPTGNDEQFF. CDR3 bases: TGTGCCAGCAGCTCATCACCGACAGGGAATGATGAGCAGTTCTTC. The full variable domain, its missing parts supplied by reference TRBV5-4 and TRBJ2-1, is ETGVTQSPTHLIKTRGQQVTLRCSSQSGHNTVSWYQQALGQGPQFIFQYYREEENGRGNFPPRFSGLQFPNYSSELNVNALELDDSALYLCASSSSPTGNDEQFFGPGTRLTVL.

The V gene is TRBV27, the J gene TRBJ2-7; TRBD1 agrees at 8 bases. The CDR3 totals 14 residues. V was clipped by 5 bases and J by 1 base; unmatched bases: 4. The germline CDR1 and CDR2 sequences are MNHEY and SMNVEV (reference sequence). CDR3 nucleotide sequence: TGTGCCAGCAGTGCCGACAGGGGTTCCTACGAGCAGTACTTC. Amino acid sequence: CASSADRGSYEQYF.

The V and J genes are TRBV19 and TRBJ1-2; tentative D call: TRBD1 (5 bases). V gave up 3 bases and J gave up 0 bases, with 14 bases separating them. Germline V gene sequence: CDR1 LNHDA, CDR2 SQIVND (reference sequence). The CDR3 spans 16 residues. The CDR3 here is CASSILSTETNYGYTF. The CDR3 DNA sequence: TGTGCCAGTAGTATCCTGTCGACAGAAACTAACTATGGCTACACCTTC. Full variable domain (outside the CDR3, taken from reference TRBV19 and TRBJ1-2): DGGITQSPKYLFRKEGQNVTLSCEQNLNHDAMYWYRQDPGQGLRLIYYSQIVNDFQKGDIAEGYSVSREKKESFPLTVTSAQKNPTAFYLCASSILSTETNYGYTFGSGTRLTVV.

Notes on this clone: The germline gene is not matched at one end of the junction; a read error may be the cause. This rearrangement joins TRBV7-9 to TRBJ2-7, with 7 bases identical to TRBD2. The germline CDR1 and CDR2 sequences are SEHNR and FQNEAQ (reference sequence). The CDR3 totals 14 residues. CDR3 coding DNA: TGTGCCAGCACCCCGCGCGGGGACTACCTCCCGCGGCACTTC. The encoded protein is CASTPRGDYLPRHF.

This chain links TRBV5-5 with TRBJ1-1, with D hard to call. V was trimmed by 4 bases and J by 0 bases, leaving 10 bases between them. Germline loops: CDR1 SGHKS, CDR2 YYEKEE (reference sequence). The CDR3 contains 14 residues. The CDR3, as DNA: TGTGCCAGCAGCGTGGACGCGTTGAACACTGAAGCTTTCTTT. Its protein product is CASSVDALNTEAFF.

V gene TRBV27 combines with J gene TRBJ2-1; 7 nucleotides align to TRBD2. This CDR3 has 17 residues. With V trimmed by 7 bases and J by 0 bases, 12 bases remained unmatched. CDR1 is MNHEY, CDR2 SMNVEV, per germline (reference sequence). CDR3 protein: CASTPRLALSSYNEQFF. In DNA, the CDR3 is TGTGCCAGCACCCCTAGACTAGCACTGAGCTCCTACAATGAGCAGTTCTTC.

For the CDR3, the DNA is TGTGCCAGCAGTTACTCCGGACATATTACCTACGAGCAGTACTTC. This translates into CASSYSGHITYEQYF. V and J are TRBV6-5 and TRBJ2-7; TRBD1 might be the D (5 bases). The germline gives CDR1 MNHEY, CDR2 SVGAGI. V gave up 0 bases and J gave up 2 bases, with 11 bases separating them. The CDR3 has 15 residues.

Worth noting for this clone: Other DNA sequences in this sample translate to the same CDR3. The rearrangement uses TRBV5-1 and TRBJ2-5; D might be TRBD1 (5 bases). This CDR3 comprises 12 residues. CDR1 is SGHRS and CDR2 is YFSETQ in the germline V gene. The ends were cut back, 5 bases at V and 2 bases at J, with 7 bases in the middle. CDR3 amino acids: CASRQEQETQYF. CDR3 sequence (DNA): TGCGCCAGCAGACAGGAGCAAGAGACCCAGTACTTC. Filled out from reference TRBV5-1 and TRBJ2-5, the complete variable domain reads KAGVTQTPRYLIKTRGQQVTLSCSPISGHRSVSWYQQTPGQGLQFLFEYFSETQRNKGNFPGRFSGRQFSNSRSEMNVSTLELGDSALYLCASRQEQETQYFGPGTRLLVL.

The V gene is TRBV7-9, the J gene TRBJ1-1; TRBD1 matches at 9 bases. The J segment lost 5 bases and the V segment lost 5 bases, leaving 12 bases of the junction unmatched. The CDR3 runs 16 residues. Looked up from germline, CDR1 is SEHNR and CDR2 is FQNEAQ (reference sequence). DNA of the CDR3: TGTGCCAGCAGCCCAGGGACAGGGATAGAGGGGACTGAAGCTTTCTTT. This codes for CASSPGTGIEGTEAFF.

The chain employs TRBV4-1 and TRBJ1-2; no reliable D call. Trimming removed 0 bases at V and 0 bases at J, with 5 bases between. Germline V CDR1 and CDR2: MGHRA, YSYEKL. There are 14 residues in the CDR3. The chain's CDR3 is CASSQDPANYGYTF. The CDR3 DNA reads TGCGCCAGCAGCCAAGATCCAGCTAACTATGGCTACACCTTC.